Listed below are T cell receptor beta chains from one sample, sequenced in a study of spatial heterogeneity in lung cancer. TCRdb independently ran MiXCR on the 5' RACE reads; one entry per CDR3 protein. The table records some 3,400 distinct CDR3 sequences, 41% of them present only once. Sequencing was performed on PBMCs, taken at surgery. The receptors were gathered from a male donor with early-stage non-small cell lung cancer. The CDR3 runs from the conserved cysteine through the conserved F or W. The D gene is left open where the match is weak. Not every row has a clone size; where given, it reads once, few, many or a size class.

>TRBV20-1|.|TRBD2|TRBJ2-2|16
TGCAGTGCTAGGACTAGCGGGAGGCCTAACACCGGGGAGCTGTTTTTT
CSARTSGRPNTGELFF
>TRBV6-5|medium-sized|TRBD1|TRBJ1-1|16
TGTGCCAGCAGTTACTACCTCCGGGACAGGTACACTGAAGCTTTCTTT
CASSYYLRDRYTEAFF
>TRBV29-1|large|TRBD2|TRBJ2-3|15
TGCAGCGTTGATTCCCGACTAGCGAACTTACCTACGCAGTATTTT
CSVDSRLANLPTQYF
>TRBV9|.|.|TRBJ2-2|12
TGTGCCAGCAGCGTAAACACCGGGGAGCTGTTTTTT
CASSVNTGELFF
>TRBV6-2/TRBV6-3|once|.|TRBJ2-7|13
TGTGCCAGCACCCCCCGAGGGGCTGACGAGCAGTACTTC
CASTPRGADEQYF
>TRBV30|large|.|TRBJ2-5|13
TGTGCCTGGAGAGATCTGGGGCCAGAGACCCAGTACTTC
CAWRDLGPETQYF
>TRBV20-1|.|TRBD1|TRBJ2-1|14
TGCAGTGCTAGAGATCCACAGGGGGGCAATGAGCAGTTCTTC
CSARDPQGGNEQFF
>TRBV6-6|.|.|TRBJ1-4|14
TGTGCCAGCCGTCTGGCGGGTCATAATGAAAAACTGTTTTTT
CASRLAGHNEKLFF
>TRBV28|.|.|TRBJ2-2|15
TGTGCCAGCAGTTTAGGGCAGGCGCCCGGCGGGGAGCTGTTTTTT
CASSLGQAPGGELFF
>TRBV18|.|.|TRBJ2-2|13
TGTGCCAGCCCCCTTGAGGGCGCCGGGGAGCTGTTTTTT
CASPLEGAGELFF
>TRBV20-1|.|.|TRBJ1-1|13
TGCAGTGCTAGAGTTGGGGGGAGCTCTGAAGCTTTCTTT
CSARVGGSSEAFF
>TRBV7-2|.|.|TRBJ2-1|11
TGTGCCAGCAGCTTACTCTCCGAGCAGTTCTTC
CASSLLSEQFF
>TRBV29-1|few|.|TRBJ2-1|13
TGCAGCGTTATAATAGGAAGCGTAGGGGAGCAGTTCTTC
CSVIIGSVGEQFF
>TRBV7-9|.|TRBD1|TRBJ2-7|15
TGTGCCAGCAGCGATACCGGGACAGGGTTTGGAGAGCAGTACTTC
CASSDTGTGFGEQYF
>TRBV5-1|medium-sized|.|TRBJ2-7|14
TGCGCCAGCAGCACAGAGGGTTCGGCACTCGAGCAGTACTTC
CASSTEGSALEQYF
>TRBV21-1|.|.|TRBJ2-1|14
TGTGCCAGCAGCAAAGTACGGGAGAGCAATGAGCAGTTCTTC
CASSKVRESNEQFF
>TRBV28|.|.|TRBJ2-1|16
TGTGCCAGCAGTTTTGGCACCAGGGGTTTTGGCAATGAGCAGTTCTTC
CASSFGTRGFGNEQFF
>TRBV3-1|.|.|TRBJ2-1|15
TGTGCCAGCAGCCAAGCTAACAGCCCCTACAATGAGCAGTTCTTC
CASSQANSPYNEQFF
>TRBV5-6|.|.|TRBJ2-7|13
TGTGCCAGCAGCCCCACAGGGATACCGGAGCAGTACTTC
CASSPTGIPEQYF
>TRBV5-1|many|TRBD2|TRBJ2-7|14
TGCGCCAGCAGCTTGACTAGCGGGGCCAACGAGCAGTACTTC
CASSLTSGANEQYF
>TRBV5-5|.|.|TRBJ2-2|15
TGTGCCAGCAGCGGCTGGGTATCGAACACCGGGGAGCTGTTTTTT
CASSGWVSNTGELFF
>TRBV19|.|TRBD1|TRBJ2-1|16
TGTGCCAGTAGTATAGTTCCGGGGACAGCCGCCAATGAGCAGTTCTTC
CASSIVPGTAANEQFF
>TRBV3-1|many|TRBD2|TRBJ2-1|15
TGTGCCAGCAGTAGAAGACTAGCGGAAGCCAATGAGCAGTTCTTC
CASSRRLAEANEQFF
>TRBV6-6|.|.|TRBJ2-7|13
TGTGCCAGCAGTTACAGCCGCTTGGACGAGCAGTACTTC
CASSYSRLDEQYF
>TRBV6-1|.|TRBD2|TRBJ2-1|15
TGTGCCAGCAGTGAAAAGGTCGGGGGGGCGATCGAGCAGTTCTTC
CASSEKVGGAIEQFF
>TRBV24-1|few|TRBD2|TRBJ2-3|15
TGTGCCACCAGTGATGCGGGGGGCTTCACAGATACGCAGTATTTT
CATSDAGGFTDTQYF
>TRBV18|.|.|TRBJ2-3|13
TGTGCCAGCTCACCAATGAAGTCAGATACGCAGTATTTT
CASSPMKSDTQYF
>TRBV11-3|.|.|TRBJ1-2|14
TGTGCCAGCAGCTTAGGCCAGGGGATCTATGGCTACACCTTC
CASSLGQGIYGYTF
>TRBV21-1|medium-sized|.|TRBJ2-7|17
TGTGCCAGCAGCAAGAGCGGGACAGTTCCTTTACGATACGAGCAGTACTTC
CASSKSGTVPLRYEQYF